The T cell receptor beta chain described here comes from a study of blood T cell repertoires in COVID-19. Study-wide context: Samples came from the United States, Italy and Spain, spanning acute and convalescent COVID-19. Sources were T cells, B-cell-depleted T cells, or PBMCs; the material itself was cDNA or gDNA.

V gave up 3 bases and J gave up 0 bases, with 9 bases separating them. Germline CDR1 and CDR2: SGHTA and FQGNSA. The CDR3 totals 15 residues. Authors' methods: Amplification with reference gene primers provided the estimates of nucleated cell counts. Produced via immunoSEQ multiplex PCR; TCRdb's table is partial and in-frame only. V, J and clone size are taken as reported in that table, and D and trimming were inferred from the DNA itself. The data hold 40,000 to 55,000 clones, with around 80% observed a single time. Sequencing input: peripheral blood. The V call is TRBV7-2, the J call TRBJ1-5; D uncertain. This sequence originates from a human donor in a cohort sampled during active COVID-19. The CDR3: CASSFKADSNQPQHF. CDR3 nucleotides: TGTGCCAGCAGCTTTAAGGCGGATAGCAATCAGCCCCAGCATTTT.